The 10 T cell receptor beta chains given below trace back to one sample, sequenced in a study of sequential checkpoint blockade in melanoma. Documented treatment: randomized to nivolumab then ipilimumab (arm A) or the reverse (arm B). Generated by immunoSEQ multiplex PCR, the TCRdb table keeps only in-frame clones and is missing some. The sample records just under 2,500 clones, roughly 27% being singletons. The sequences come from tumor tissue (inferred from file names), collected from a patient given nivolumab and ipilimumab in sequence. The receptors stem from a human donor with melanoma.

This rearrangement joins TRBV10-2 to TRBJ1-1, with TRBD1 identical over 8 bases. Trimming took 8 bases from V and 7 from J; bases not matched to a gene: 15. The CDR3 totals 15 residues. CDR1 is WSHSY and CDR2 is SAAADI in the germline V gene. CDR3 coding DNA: TGCGCCAGCTCCCCTCGGACAGGGTGGAGTAGTGAAGCTTTCTTT. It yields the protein CASSPRTGWSSEAFF.

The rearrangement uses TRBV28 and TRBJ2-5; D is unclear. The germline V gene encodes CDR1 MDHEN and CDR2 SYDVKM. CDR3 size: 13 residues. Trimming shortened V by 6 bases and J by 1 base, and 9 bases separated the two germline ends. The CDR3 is CASSPPAQETQYF. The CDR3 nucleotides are TGTGCCAGCAGCCCCCCAGCCCAAGAGACCCAGTACTTC.

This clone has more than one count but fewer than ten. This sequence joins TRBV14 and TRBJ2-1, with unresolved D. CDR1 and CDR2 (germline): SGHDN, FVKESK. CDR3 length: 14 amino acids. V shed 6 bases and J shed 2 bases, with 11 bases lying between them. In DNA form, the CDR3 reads TGTGCCAGCAGAGGGCTGGGGACCTACAATGAGCAGTTCTTC. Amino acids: CASRGLGTYNEQFF.

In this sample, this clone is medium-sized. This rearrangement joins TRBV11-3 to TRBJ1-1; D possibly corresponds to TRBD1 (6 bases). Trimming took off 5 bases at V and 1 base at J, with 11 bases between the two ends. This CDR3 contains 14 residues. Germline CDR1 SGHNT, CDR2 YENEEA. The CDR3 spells CASSEQGTNTEAFF. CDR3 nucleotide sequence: TGTGCCAGCAGCGAACAGGGTACGAACACTGAAGCTTTCTTT.

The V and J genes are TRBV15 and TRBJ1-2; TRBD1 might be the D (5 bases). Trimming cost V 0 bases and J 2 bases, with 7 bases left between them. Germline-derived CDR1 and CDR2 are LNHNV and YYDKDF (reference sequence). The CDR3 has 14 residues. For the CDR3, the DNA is TGTGCCACCAGCAGAGAGGCAGGGAACTATGGCTACACCTTC. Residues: CATSREAGNYGYTF.

The CDR3 here is CASSTGEGQPQHF. The CDR3, as DNA: TGCGCCAGCTCGACAGGGGAAGGCCAGCCCCAGCATTTT. The chain links TRBV10-2 to TRBJ1-5, with TRBD1 matching over 8 bases. The germline CDR1 and CDR2 sequences are WSHSY and SAAADI. Unmatched junction bases numbered 7, after V lost 8 bases and J lost 7 bases. The CDR3 is 13 residues long.

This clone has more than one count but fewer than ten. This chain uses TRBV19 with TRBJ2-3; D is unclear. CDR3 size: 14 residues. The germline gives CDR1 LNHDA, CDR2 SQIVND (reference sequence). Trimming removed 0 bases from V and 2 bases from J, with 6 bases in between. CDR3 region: CASSIDVNTDTQYF. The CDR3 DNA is TGTGCCAGTAGTATAGATGTCAACACAGATACGCAGTATTTT.

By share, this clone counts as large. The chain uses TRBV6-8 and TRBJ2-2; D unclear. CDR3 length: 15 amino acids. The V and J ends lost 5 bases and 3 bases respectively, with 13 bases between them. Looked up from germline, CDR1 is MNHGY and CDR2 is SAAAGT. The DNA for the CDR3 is TGTGCCAGCAGTCCCGTTGGCGGCTACACCGGGGAGCTGTTTTTT. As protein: CASSPVGGYTGELFF.

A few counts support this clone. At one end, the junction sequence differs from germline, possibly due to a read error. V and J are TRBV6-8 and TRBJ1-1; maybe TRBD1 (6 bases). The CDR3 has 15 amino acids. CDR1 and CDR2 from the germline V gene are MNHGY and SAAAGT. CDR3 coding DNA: TGTGCCATCAGTGGAGGGGCATGGGGGGCGGATGAAGCTTTCTTT. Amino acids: CAISGGAWGADEAFF.

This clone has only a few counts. CDR3 nucleotides: TGCGCCAGCAGGGGCACAGGGGCGAACACTGAAGCTTTCTTT. This gives the protein CASRGTGANTEAFF. The gene calls are TRBV10-2 and TRBJ1-1; TRBD1 matches at 7 bases. This CDR3 is 14 amino acids long. Trimming cost V 6 bases and J 1 base; bases outside gene matches: 5. Germline CDR1 reads WSHSY; CDR2 reads SAAADI.